The TCR beta chain under discussion was sequenced for a study of patients and donors after allogeneic stem cell transplantation. The trim removed 6 bases at V and 12 bases at J, leaving 12 bases unmatched. The CDR3 runs to 14 residues. Germline V gene lookup returns CDR1 MGHRA and CDR2 YSYEKL. TCRdb re-derived calls from the RT-PCR reads in MiXCR, one entry per CDR3 protein. The repertoire holds around 150,000 distinct CDR3 sequences, 30% seen once, with 3.2% in the top ten. What was sequenced was blood, either unsorted or a sorted T cell fraction (not recorded which). The chain couples TRBV4-1 to TRBJ2-1, with 9 bases aligning to TRBD2. The sequence came from a human donor who was either an allogeneic HSCT recipient or a stem cell or donor lymphocyte infusion donor (not recorded which). It is not recorded whose cells these are; they may come from a transplant donor. CDR3 residues: CASSLLGSGSTQFF. In DNA form, the CDR3 reads TGCGCCAGCAGTCTACTCGGTAGCGGGAGTACGCAGTTCTTC.